The clone carrying this T cell receptor beta chain was seen just once. This table comes from immunoSEQ multiplex PCR, and its TCRdb copy is limited to in-frame clones, with some not included. The sample has just under 150,000 clones, approximately 86% seen once. V was clipped by 1 base and J by 4 bases, with 19 bases between them. The CDR3 covers 17 residues. Germline CDR1 SGHNT, CDR2 YENEEA. This record belongs to a study of T cell responses to AZD1222 COVID-19 vaccine. Sequencing was performed on peripheral blood, taken 28 days after the second dose of the MenACWY control vaccine. V and J are TRBV11-3 and TRBJ2-5; no clear D. This sequence was found in an adult who received the MenACWY meningococcal vaccine as a control. CDR3: CASSLGMSARTPETQYF. The CDR3 nucleotides are TGTGCCAGCAGCTTAGGGATGAGCGCCCGGACCCCAGAGACCCAGTACTTC.